This is a list of T cell receptor beta chains from one sample in a study of immune evolution from preneoplasia to lung adenocarcinoma. Here immunoSEQ multiplex PCR was the method, and the copy in TCRdb shows in-frame clones only, minus some. The sample has 9,500 to 10,000 clones, more than 75% seen once. The sample consisted of FFPE invasive lung adenocarcinoma tissue. These receptors were obtained from a person in their 70s with invasive lung adenocarcinoma. Some clones in this sample may be carry-over from other donors' samples. The CDR3 runs from the conserved cysteine through the conserved F or W. The D gene is left open where the match is weak.

D | V | length | CDR3
TRBD1 | TRBV29-1 | 16 | CSVSTGGGIRTDTQYF
NA | TRBV11-2 | 15 | CASSMTGTMQTEAFF
NA | TRBV30 | 11 | CAWSVSETQYF
NA | TRBV6-5 | 14 | CASSYETVKPEAFF
TRBD1 | TRBV6-5 | 16 | CASSYLAGGWNTEAFF
NA | TRBV27 | 14 | CASSSGWDTGELFF
NA | TRBV7-9 | 16 | CASSTTTGNSNQPQHF
TRBD1 | TRBV19 | 13 | CASSPTGGGEQFF
TRBD1 | TRBV18 | 16 | CASSPWGDRGNTEAFF
NA | TRBV5-1 | 14 | CASSWDKGSDTQYF
NA | TRBV2 | 12 | CAGGKIQETQYF
NA | TRBV29-1 | 12 | CSVEGADTEAFF
NA | TRBV5-1 | 15 | CASSYLLGADDGYTF
NA | TRBV5-1 | 15 | CASSLGGARNTEAFF
NA | TRBV15 | 15 | CATSRDRGFGNTIYF
TRBD1 | TRBV28 | 11 | CASRTTGLAFF
TRBD1 | TRBV4-1 | 17 | CASSQGAGGEGYDGYTF
TRBD2 | TRBV30 | 17 | CAWSVKGQRGVTGELFF
NA | TRBV28 | 13 | CASSLDMNTEAFF
NA | TRBV11-2 | 14 | CASSLVGQNYGYTF
NA | TRBV29-1 | 11 | CSVEGTDTQYF
TRBD1 | TRBV7-9 | 15 | CASSSDRGGNEKLFF
TRBD1 | TRBV9 | 13 | CASSAGTGTGYTF
NA | TRBV5-1 | 14 | CASSIGGSGTEAFF
TRBD1 | TRBV29-1 | 12 | CSVEQGAVGYTF
NA | TRBV5-4 | 14 | CASSPQGKEETQYF
NA | TRBV4-2 | 16 | CASSQDFRGANYEQYF
NA | TRBV9 | 14 | CASSVAVGAYEQYF
NA | TRBV30 | 13 | CACRTGTNTEAFF
NA | TRBV4-1 | 16 | CASSPLWGLSTDTQYF